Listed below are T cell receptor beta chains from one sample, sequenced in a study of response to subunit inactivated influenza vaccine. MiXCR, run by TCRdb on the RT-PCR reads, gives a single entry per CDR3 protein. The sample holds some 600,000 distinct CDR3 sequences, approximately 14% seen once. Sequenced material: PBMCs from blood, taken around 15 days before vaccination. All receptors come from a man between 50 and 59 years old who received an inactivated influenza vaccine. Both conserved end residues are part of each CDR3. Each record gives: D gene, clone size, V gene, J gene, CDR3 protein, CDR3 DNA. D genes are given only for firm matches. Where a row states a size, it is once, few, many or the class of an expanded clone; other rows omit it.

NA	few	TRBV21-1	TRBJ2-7	CASGRQGVRYEQYF	TGTGCCAGCGGGAGACAGGGAGTTCGCTACGAGCAGTACTTC
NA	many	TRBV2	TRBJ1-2	CASTYARTYGYTF	TGTGCCAGCACATACGCACGGACTTATGGCTACACCTTC
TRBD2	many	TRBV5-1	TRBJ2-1	CASSPGQKRGPVLF	TGCGCCAGCAGCCCCGGCCAAAAGCGGGGGCCCGTTCTCTTC
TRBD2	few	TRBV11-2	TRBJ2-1	CASSASGTSGGRLNEQFF	TGTGCCAGCAGCGCCTCCGGGACTAGCGGGGGGCGTCTAAATGAGCAGTTCTTC
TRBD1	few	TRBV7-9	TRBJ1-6	CASSLSGGGNSPLHF	TGTGCCAGCAGCTTATCAGGGGGCGGTAATTCACCCCTCCACTTT
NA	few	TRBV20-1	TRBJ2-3	CSARQGFSTDTQYF	TGCAGTGCTAGGCAGGGTTTTAGCACAGATACGCAGTATTTT
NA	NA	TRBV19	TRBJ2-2	CASSKVAGELFF	TGTGCCAGTAGTAAGGTAGCCGGGGAGCTGTTTTTT
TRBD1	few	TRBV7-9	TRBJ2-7	CASSSSPTGQTYEQYF	TGTGCCAGCAGCTCCTCACCGACGGGACAGACCTACGAGCAGTACTTC
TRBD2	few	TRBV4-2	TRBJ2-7	CASSQGTSGSSYEQYF	TGTGCCAGCAGCCAAGGGACTAGCGGCAGCTCCTACGAGCAGTACTTC
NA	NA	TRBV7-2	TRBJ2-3	CASSEAWRRNTDTQYF	TGTGCCAGCAGCGAGGCCTGGCGGAGAAACACAGATACGCAGTATTTT
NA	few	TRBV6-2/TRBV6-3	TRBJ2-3	CASIHSMVSPDTQYF	TGTGCCAGCATCCATTCTATGGTCAGTCCAGATACGCAGTATTTT
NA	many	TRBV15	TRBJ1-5	CATSRSPSHSNQPQHF	TGTGCCACCAGCAGATCACCTTCGCATAGCAATCAGCCCCAGCATTTT
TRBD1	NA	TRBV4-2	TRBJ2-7	CASSRSGTGGNYEQYF	TGTGCCAGCAGCCGGTCCGGGACAGGGGGAAACTACGAGCAGTACTTC
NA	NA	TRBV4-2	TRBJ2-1	CASSQEVAVASYNEQFF	TGTGCCAGCAGCCAAGAGGTAGCGGTAGCCTCCTACAATGAGCAGTTCTTC
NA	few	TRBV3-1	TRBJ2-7	CASSQVGSGTEYF	NA
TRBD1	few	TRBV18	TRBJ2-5	CASSPDRAQETQYF	TGTGCCAGCTCACCCGACAGGGCACAAGAGACCCAGTACTTC
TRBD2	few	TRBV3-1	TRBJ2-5	CASSQVGTSGGARLVSQETQYF	TGTGCCAGCAGCCAAGTTGGTACCAGCGGGGGGGCCCGGTTGGTGAGTCAAGAGACCCAGTACTTC
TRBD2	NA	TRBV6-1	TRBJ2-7	CTSSPRTSGGLYEQYF	TGTACCAGCAGTCCTAGGACTAGCGGGGGTCTCTACGAGCAGTACTTC
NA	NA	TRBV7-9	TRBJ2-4	CASGRGGKNIQYF	TGTGCCAGCGGTCGGGGTGGCAAAAACATTCAGTACTTC
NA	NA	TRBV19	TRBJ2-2	CATSWSAVATGELFF	TGTGCCACCTCTTGGTCGGCAGTTGCTACCGGGGAGCTGTTTTTT
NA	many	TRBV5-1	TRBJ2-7	CASSLAAVTYEQYF	TGCGCCAGCAGCTTGGCGGCGGTAACCTACGAGCAGTACTTC
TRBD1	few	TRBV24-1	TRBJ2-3	CATSDGGRGQTDTQYF	TGTGCCACCAGTGATGGGGGCAGGGGGCAAACAGATACGCAGTATTTT
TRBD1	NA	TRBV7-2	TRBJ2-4	CASSPGTTGSNIQYF	TGTGCCAGCAGCCCGGGTACGACAGGGTCAAACATTCAGTACTTC
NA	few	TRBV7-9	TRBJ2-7	CASSSQALQQYF	TGTGCCAGCAGCTCGCAGGCGCTCCAGCAGTACTTC
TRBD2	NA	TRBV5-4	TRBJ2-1	CASSLGLAASAEQFF	TGTGCCAGCAGCTTGGGCCTAGCGGCATCCGCCGAGCAGTTCTTC
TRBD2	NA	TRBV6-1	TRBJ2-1	CASRRLHSGGTNEQFF	TGTGCCAGCAGGAGACTTCACAGCGGGGGTACCAATGAGCAGTTCTTC
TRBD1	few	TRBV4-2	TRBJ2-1	CASSHSGQGIDEQFF	TGTGCCAGCAGCCACTCCGGACAGGGGATTGATGAGCAGTTCTTC
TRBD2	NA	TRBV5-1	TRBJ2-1	CASSLGDYYNEQFF	TGCGCCAGCAGCTTGGGGGACTACTACAATGAGCAGTTCTTC
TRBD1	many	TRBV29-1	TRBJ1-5	CSAGDSLNQPQHF	TGCAGCGCCGGGGACAGCCTCAATCAGCCCCAGCATTTT
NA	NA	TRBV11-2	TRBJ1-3	CASSLPNGNTIYF	TGTGCCAGCAGCTTACCAAATGGAAACACCATATATTTT
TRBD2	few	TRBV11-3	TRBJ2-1	CASSFGTSFNEQFF	TGTGCCAGCAGCTTCGGGACTAGCTTCAATGAGCAGTTCTTC
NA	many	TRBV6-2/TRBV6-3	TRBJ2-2	CASRPNTGFTGELFF	TGTGCCAGCAGACCCAATACAGGGTTCACCGGGGAGCTGTTTTTT
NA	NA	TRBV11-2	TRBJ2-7	CASSLGRYLYEQYF	TGTGCCAGCAGCTTGGGCAGGTACCTCTACGAGCAGTACTTC
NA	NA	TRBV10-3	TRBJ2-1	CAISEGANEQFF	TGTGCCATCAGTGAGGGGGCGAATGAGCAGTTCTTC
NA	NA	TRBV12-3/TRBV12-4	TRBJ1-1	CASSFLFSKGDTEAFF	TGTGCCAGCAGTTTCCTATTTTCAAAAGGGGACACTGAAGCTTTCTTT
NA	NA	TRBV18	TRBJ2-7	CASSPTGYPPTYEQYF	TGTGCCAGCTCACCAACAGGGTATCCTCCAACCTACGAGCAGTACTTC
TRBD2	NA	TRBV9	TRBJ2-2	CASSGTSGGWNTGELFF	TGTGCCAGCAGCGGGACTAGCGGGGGGTGGAACACCGGGGAGCTGTTTTTT
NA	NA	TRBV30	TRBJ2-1	CAWSVGGGVSSYNEQFF	TGTGCCTGGAGTGTGGGAGGGGGGGTAAGCTCCTACAATGAGCAGTTCTTC
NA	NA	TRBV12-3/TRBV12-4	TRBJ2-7	CACTKAGGHSYEQYF	TGTGCCTGCACCAAAGCCGGGGGGCACTCCTACGAGCAGTACTTC
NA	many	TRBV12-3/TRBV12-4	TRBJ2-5	CASSFLETQYF	NA
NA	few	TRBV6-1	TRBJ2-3	CASSKGAQRTDTQYF	TGTGCCAGCAGTAAAGGGGCGCAACGCACAGATACGCAGTATTTT
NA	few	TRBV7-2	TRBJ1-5	CASSLMAGDQPQHF	TGTGCCAGCAGCTTAATGGCAGGGGACCAGCCCCAGCATTTT
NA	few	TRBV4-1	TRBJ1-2	CASSQDGPGGYTF	TGCGCCAGCAGCCAGGACGGCCCGGGGGGCTACACCTTC
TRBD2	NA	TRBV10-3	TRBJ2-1	CAISGGVAGYNEQFF	TGTGCCATCAGTGGCGGGGTAGCGGGCTACAATGAGCAGTTCTTC
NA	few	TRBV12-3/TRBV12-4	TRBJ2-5	CASSLMSQETQYF	TGTGCCAGCAGTTTAATGTCGCAAGAGACCCAGTACTTC
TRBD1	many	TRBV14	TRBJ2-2	CASSQDYRGPYTGELFF	TGTGCCAGCAGCCAAGATTATAGGGGGCCTTACACCGGGGAGCTGTTTTTT
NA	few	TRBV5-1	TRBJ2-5	CASSPRVDRPQETQYF	TGCGCCAGCAGCCCGAGGGTAGACAGGCCCCAAGAGACCCAGTACTTC
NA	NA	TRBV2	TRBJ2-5	CASSVPSQETQYF	TGTGCCAGCAGTGTTCCCTCTCAAGAGACCCAGTACTTC
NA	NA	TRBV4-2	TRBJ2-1	CASSYQTTLDEQFF	TGTGCCAGCAGCTACCAGACAACGTTGGATGAGCAGTTCTTC
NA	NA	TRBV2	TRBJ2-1	CASSEQGLDEQFF	TGTGCCAGCAGTGAACAGGGTCTTGATGAGCAGTTCTTC
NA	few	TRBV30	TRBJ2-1	CAWSAVPGRDYNEQFF	TGTGCCTGGAGTGCCGTACCGGGAAGGGATTACAATGAGCAGTTCTTC
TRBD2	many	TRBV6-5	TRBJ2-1	CASSYGYREGRSYNEQFF	TGTGCCAGCAGTTACGGCTATCGGGAGGGCCGGTCCTACAATGAGCAGTTCTTC
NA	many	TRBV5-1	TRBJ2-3	CASSFIRNDLGRQYF	TGCGCCAGCAGCTTTATTCGAAACGACCTAGGGAGGCAGTATTTT
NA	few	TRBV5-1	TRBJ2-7	CASSPDRLYNEQYF	TGCGCCAGCAGCCCCGACAGGCTATACAACGAGCAGTACTTC